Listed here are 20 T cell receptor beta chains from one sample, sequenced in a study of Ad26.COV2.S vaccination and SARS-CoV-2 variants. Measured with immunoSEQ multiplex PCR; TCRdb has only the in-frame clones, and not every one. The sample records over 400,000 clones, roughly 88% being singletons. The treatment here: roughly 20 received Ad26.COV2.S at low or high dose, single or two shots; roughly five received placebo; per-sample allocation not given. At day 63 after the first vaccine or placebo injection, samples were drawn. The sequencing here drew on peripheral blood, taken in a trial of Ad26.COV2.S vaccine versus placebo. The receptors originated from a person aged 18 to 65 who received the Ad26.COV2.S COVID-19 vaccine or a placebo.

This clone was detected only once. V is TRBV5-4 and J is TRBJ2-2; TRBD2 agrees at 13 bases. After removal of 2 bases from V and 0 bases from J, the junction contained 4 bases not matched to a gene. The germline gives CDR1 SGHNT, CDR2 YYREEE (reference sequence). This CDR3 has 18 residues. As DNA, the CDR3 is TGTGCCAGCAGCTTTACCGGGACTAGCGGGGCGAACACCGGGGAGCTGTTTTTT. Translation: CASSFTGTSGANTGELFF.

CDR3 loop: CASSQRGNYGYTF. The CDR3 nucleotides read TGTGCCAGCAGCCAAAGGGGAAACTATGGCTACACCTTC. The rearrangement joins TRBV14 to TRBJ1-2; D possibly corresponds to TRBD1 (5 bases). The CDR3 is made up of 13 amino acids. The V and J ends lost 2 bases and 2 bases respectively, with 6 bases between them. Germline V CDR1 and CDR2: SGHDN, FVKESK.

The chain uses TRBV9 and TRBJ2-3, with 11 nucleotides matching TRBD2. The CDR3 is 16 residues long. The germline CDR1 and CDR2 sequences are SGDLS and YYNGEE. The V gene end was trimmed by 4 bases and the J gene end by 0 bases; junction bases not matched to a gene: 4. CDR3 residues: CASSPRTSGSTDTQYF. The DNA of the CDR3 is TGTGCCAGCAGCCCGAGGACTAGCGGGAGCACAGATACGCAGTATTTT.

This CDR3 is CSAKSYEQYF. CDR3 in DNA: TGCAGTGCTAAGTCATACGAGCAGTACTTC. The V and J genes are TRBV20-1 and TRBJ2-7; D ambiguous. The V end was cut by 4 bases, the J end by 4 bases, with 5 bases between. The CDR3 runs 10 residues. CDR1 and CDR2 (germline): DFQATT, SNEGSKA (reference sequence).

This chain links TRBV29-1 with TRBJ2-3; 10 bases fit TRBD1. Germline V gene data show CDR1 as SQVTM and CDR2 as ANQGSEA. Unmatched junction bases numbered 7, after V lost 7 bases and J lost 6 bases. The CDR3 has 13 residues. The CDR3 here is CSAGQGEADTQYF. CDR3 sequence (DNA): TGCAGCGCCGGACAGGGGGAGGCTGATACGCAGTATTTT.

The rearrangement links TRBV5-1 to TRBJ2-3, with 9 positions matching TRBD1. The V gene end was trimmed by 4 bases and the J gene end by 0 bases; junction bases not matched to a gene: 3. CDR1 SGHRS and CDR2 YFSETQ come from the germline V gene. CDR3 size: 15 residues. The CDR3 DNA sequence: TGCGCCAGCAGCGAGGACAGGGGAAGCACAGATACGCAGTATTTT. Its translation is CASSEDRGSTDTQYF.

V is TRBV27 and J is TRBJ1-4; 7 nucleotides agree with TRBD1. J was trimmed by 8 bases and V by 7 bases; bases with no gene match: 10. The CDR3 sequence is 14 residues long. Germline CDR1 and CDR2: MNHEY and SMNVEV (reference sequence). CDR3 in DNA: TGTGCCAGCAACCGACAGGGCTTAGGGGAAAAACTGTTTTTT. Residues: CASNRQGLGEKLFF.

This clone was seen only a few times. In DNA, the CDR3 is TGCAGTGCTAGGGCACAATACGAGCAGTACTTC. Its translation is CSARAQYEQYF. V gene TRBV20-1 combines with J gene TRBJ2-7; D uncertain. The CDR3 has 11 residues. Germline CDR1 is DFQATT and CDR2 is SNEGSKA (reference sequence). Trimming cost V 3 bases and J 4 bases, with 7 bases left between them.

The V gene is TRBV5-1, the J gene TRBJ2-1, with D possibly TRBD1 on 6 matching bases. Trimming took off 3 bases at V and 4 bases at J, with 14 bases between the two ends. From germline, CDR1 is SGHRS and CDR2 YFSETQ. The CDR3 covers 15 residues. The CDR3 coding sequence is TGCGCCAGCAGCTCCCTGGGACAATCGTACAATGAGCAGTTCTTC. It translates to CASSSLGQSYNEQFF.

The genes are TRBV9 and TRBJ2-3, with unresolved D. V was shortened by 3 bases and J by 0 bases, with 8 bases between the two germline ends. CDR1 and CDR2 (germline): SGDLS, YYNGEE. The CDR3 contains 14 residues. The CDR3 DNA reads TGTGCCAGCAGCGGCAGCCCTAGCACAGATACGCAGTATTTT. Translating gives CASSGSPSTDTQYF.

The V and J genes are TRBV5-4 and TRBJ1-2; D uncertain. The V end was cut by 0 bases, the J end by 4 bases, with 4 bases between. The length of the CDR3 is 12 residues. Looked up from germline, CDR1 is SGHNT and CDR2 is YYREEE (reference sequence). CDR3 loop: CASSLDVYGYTF. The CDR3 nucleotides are TGTGCCAGCAGCTTGGATGTCTATGGCTACACCTTC.

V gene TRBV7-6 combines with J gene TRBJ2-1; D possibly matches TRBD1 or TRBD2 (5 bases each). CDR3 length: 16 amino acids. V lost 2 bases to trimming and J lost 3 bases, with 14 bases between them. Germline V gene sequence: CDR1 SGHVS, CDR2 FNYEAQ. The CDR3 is CASSLFSRDRYNEQFF. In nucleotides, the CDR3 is TGTGCCAGCAGCTTATTTTCCCGGGACCGCTACAATGAGCAGTTCTTC.

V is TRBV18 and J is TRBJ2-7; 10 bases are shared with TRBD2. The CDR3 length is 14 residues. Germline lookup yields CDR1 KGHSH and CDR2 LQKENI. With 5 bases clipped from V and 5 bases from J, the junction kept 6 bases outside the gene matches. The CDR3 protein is CASSSLAGVHEQYF. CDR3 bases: TGTGCCAGCTCATCCCTAGCGGGAGTCCACGAGCAGTACTTC.

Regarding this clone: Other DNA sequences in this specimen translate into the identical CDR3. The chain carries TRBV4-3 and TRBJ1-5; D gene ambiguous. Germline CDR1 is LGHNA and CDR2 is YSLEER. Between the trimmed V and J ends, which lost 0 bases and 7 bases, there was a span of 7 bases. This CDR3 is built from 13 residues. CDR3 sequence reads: CASSQDRGQPQHF. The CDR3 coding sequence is TGCGCCAGCAGCCAAGATCGAGGGCAGCCCCAGCATTTT.

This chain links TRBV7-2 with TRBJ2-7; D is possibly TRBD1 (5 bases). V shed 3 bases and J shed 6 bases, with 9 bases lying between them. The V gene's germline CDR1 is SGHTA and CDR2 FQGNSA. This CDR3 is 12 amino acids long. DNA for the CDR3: TGTGCCAGCAGCTTCAGGGTCTCCGAGCAGTACTTC. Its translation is CASSFRVSEQYF.

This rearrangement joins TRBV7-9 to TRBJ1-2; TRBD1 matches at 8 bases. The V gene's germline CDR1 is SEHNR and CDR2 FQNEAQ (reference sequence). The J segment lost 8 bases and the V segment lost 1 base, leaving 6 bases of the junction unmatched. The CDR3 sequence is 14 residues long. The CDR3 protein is CASSLVGQASGYTF. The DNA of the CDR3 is TGTGCCAGCAGCTTAGTGGGACAGGCAAGCGGCTACACCTTC.

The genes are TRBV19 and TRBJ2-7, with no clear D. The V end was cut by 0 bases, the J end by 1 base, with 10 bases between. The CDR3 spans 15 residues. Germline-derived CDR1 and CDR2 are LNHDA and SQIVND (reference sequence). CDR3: CASSIDEGGSYEQYF. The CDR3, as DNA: TGTGCCAGTAGTATAGATGAAGGCGGTTCCTACGAGCAGTACTTC.

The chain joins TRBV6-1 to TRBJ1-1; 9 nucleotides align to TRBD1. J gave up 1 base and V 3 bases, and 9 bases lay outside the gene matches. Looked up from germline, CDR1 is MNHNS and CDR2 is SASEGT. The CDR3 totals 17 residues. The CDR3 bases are TGTGCCAGCAGTGATATCCCCTCGACAGGGGGGAACACTGAAGCTTTCTTT. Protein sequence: CASSDIPSTGGNTEAFF.

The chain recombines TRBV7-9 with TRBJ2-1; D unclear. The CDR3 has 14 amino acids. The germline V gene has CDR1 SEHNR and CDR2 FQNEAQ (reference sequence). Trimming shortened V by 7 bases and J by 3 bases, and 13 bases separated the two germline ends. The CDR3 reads CASTLSLRYNEQFF. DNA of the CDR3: TGTGCCAGCACCCTTTCCCTGCGCTACAATGAGCAGTTCTTC.

The CDR3 region is CASSWDLDSYEQYF. The CDR3 nucleotides are TGCGCCAGCAGCTGGGACCTCGACTCCTACGAGCAGTACTTC. The chain couples TRBV5-1 to TRBJ2-7, with D tentatively TRBD1 or TRBD2 (5 bases each). V was cut by 3 bases and J by 0 bases, with 10 bases left in between. The CDR3 loop spans 14 amino acids. Germline loops: CDR1 SGHRS, CDR2 YFSETQ.